This T cell receptor beta chain was documented in a study of blood T cells in healthy people across ages. Regarding the study as a whole: Roughly linearly, TCR beta diversity per million T cells fell as age increased.

The germline V gene encodes CDR1 LGHNA and CDR2 YSLEER. V lost 1 base and J lost 2, with 12 bases in between. The CDR3 covers 17 residues. Comment on this clonotype: What it recognizes is unknown.

PCR was performed a second time for roughly 7 to 11 cycles using a sample-barcoded 5' primer and a J-beta primer mix. Every sample gave at least 2.5 million paired-end reads containing CDR3. From the 5' RACE reads, TCRdb called clonotypes with MiXCR, one entry per CDR3 protein. The sample consists of about 1.1 million distinct CDR3 sequences, 35% to 45% of them appearing once. In each sample, at least 7 million PBMCs were isolated. The TCR sequence derives from a man aged 18 to 30 in good health. The sequenced sample was blood. The chain has TRBV4-3 and TRBJ1-6; D is perhaps TRBD1 (5 bases). CDR3 loop: CASSQGLGDPYNSPLHF. The CDR3, as DNA: TGCGCCAGCAGCCAAGGACTGGGGGACCCCTATAATTCACCCCTCCACTTT.